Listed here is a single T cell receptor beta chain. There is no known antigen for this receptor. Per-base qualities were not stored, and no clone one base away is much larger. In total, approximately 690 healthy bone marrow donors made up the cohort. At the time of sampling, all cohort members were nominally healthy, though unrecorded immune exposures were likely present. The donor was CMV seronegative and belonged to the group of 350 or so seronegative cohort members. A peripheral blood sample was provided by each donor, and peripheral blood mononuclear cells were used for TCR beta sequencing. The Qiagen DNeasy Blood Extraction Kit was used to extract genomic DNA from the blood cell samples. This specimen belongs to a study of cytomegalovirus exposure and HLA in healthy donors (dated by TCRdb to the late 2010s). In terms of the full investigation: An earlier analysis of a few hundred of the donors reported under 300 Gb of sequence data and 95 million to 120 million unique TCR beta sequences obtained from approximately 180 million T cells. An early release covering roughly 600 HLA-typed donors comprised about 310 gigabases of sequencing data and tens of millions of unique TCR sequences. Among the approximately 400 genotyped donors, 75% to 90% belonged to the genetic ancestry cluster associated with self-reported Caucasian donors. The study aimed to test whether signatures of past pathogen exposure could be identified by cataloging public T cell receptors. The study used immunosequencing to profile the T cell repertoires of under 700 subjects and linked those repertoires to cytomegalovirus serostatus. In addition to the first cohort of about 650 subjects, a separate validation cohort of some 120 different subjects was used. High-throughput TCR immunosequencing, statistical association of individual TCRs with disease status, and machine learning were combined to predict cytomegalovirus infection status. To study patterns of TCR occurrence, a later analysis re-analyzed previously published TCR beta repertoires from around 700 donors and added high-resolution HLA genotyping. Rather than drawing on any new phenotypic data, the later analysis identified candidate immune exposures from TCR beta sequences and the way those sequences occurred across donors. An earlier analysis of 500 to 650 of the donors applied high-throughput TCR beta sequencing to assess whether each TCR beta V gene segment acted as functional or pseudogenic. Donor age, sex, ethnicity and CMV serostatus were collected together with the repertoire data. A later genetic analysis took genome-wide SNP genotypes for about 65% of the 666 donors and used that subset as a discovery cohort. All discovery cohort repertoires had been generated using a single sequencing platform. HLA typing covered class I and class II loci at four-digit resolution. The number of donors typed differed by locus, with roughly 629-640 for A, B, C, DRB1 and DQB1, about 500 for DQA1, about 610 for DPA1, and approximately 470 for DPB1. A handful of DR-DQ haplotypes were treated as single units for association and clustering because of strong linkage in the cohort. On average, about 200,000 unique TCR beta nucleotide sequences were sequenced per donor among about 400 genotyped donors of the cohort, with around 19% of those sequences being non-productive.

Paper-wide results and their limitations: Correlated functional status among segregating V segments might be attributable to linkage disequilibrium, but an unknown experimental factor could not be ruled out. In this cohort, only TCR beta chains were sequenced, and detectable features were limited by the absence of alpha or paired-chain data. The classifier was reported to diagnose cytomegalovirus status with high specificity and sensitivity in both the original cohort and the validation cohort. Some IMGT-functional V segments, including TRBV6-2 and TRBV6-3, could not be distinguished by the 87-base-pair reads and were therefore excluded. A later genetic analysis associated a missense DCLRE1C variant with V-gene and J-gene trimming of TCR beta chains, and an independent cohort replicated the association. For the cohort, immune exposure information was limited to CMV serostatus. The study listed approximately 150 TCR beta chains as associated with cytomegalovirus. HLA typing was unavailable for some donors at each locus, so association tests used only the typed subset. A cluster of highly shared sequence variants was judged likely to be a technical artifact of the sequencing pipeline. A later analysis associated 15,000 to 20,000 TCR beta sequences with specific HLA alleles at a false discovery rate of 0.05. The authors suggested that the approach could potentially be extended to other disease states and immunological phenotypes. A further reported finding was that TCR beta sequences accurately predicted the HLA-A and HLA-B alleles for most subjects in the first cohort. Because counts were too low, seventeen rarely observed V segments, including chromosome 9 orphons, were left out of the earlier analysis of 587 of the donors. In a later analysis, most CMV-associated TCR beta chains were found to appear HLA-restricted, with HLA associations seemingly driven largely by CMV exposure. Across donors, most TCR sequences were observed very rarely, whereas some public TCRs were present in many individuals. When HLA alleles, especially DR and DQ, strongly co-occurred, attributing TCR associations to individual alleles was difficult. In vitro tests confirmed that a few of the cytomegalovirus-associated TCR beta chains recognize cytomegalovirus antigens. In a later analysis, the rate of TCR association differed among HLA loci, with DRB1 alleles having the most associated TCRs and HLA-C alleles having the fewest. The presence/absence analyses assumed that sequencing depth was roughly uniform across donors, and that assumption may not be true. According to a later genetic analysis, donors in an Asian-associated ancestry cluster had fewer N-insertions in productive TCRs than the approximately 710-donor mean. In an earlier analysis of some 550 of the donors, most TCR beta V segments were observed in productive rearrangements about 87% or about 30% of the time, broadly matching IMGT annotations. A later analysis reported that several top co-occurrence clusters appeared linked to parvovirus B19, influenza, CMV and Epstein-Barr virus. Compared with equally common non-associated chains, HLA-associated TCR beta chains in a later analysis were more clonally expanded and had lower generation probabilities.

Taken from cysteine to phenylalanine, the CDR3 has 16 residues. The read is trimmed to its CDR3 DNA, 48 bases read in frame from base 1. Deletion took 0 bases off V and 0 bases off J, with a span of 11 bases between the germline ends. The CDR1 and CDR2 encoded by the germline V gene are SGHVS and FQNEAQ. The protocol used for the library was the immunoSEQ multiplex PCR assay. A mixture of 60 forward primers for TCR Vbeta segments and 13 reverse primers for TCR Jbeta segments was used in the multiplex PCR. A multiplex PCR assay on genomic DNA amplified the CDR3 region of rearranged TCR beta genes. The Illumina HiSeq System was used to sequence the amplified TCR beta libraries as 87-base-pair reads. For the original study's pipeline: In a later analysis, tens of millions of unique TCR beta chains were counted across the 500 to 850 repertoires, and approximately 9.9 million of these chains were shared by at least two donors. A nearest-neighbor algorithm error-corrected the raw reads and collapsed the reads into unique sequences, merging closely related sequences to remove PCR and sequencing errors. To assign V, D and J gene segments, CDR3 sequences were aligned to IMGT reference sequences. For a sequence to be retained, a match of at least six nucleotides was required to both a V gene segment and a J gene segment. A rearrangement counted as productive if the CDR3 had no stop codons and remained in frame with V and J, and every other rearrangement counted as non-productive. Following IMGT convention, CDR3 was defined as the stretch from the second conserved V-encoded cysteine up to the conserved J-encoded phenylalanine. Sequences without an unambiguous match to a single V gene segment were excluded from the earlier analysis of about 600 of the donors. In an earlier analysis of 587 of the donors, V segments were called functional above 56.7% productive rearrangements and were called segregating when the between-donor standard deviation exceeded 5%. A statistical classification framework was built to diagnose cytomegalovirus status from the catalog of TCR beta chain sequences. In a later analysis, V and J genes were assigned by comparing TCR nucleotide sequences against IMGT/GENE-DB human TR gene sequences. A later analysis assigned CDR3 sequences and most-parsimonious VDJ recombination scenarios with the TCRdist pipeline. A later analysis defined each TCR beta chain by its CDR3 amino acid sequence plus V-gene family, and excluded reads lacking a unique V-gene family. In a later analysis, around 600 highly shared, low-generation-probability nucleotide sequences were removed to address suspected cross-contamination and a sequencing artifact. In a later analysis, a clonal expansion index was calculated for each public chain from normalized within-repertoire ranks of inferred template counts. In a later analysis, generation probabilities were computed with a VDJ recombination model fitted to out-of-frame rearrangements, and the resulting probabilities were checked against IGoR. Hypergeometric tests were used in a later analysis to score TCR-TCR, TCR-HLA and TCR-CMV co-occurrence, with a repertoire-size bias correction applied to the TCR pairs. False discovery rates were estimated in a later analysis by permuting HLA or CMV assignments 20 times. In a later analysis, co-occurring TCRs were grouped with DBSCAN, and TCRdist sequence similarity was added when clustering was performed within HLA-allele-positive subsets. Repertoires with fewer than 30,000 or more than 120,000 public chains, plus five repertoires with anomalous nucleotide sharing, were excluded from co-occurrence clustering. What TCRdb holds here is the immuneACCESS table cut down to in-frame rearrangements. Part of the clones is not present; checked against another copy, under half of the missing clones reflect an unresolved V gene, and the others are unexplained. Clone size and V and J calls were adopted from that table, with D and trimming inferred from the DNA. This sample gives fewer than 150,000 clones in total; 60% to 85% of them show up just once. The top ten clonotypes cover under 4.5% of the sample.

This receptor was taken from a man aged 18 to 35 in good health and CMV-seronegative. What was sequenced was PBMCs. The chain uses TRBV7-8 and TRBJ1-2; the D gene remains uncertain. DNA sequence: TGTGCCAGCAGCTTAGCTAAATTGGGAGCTAACTATGGCTACACCTTC. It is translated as CASSLAKLGANYGYTF.